A selection of T cell receptor beta chains follows, all from one sample in a study of brain T cells in children with intractable seizures. Some clones are missing from TCRdb's copy, which holds only in-frame ones; the method was immunoSEQ multiplex PCR. The data contain 300,000 to 400,000 clones, 93% of them singletons. This material consisted of peripheral blood, taken less than 6 months after surgery. The receptors here all came from a boy under two years old with tuberous sclerosis and intractable seizures. Each CDR3 is given with its conserved first and last residue. The D gene is left open where the match is weak. Clone size, where shown, is once, few, many, or a class for clones that have expanded.

clone_size,d_call,v_call,j_call,cdr3_nt,cdr3_aa
.,.,TRBV29-1,TRBJ2-2,TGCAGCGTTGATTACGACGGGGAGCTGTTTTTT,CSVDYDGELFF
.,TRBD1,TRBV25-1,TRBJ2-4,TGTGCCAGCAGTGGGGTTGGGACAGGGTGGACAAACATTCAGTACTTC,CASSGVGTGWTNIQYF
.,TRBD2,TRBV7-9,TRBJ2-4,TGTGCCAGCAGCGACGGACTAGGATATGGGGTCAAAAACATTCAGTACTTC,CASSDGLGYGVKNIQYF
.,.,TRBV30,TRBJ1-2,TGTGCCTGGAGTGAGCAGGGCTATGGCTACACCTTC,CAWSEQGYGYTF
.,TRBD2,TRBV12-5,TRBJ2-1,TGTGCTAGTGGTTTCTCTCGGCGGGAGTCTAAAACAGGTAGTGAGCAGTTCTTC,CASGFSRRESKTGSEQFF
.,.,TRBV10-3,TRBJ1-3,TGTGCCACGCGGTTGGGGTTGACAGTGGGAAACACCATATATTTT,CATRLGLTVGNTIYF
.,.,TRBV5-5,TRBJ1-5,TGTGCCAGCAGCTGGGGTTATAGCAATCAGCCCCAGCATTTT,CASSWGYSNQPQHF
.,.,TRBV12-5,TRBJ1-5,TGTGCTAGTGGTTCCCTGTGGACGGCACTGACCCAGCATTTT,CASGSLWTALTQHF
.,.,TRBV7-3,TRBJ2-2,TGTGCCAGCAGTTCTGATAGCAGGGAGCTGTTTTTT,CASSSDSRELFF
.,.,TRBV4-1,TRBJ1-1,TGCGCCAGCAGCCTGGGCGGCTGGACGAACACTGAAGCTTTCTTT,CASSLGGWTNTEAFF
once,TRBD2,TRBV30,TRBJ2-7,TGTGCCTGGAATTTGGCTAGCGGGAGGGGGTACGAGCAGTACTTC,CAWNLASGRGYEQYF
.,TRBD1,TRBV30,TRBJ2-3,TGTGCCTGGAGCGAAACAGGGGCTGATACGCAGTATTTT,CAWSETGADTQYF
.,.,TRBV3-1/TRBV3-2,TRBJ1-6,TGTGCCAGCACCCTCAATCGGGGAAAGGGGTCACCCCTCCACTTT,CASTLNRGKGSPLHF
few,.,TRBV7-8,TRBJ1-6,TGTGCCAGCAGCTTCGGGGGGATAAATTCACCCCTCCACTTT,CASSFGGINSPLHF
.,.,TRBV5-4,TRBJ2-7,TGTGCCAGCAGCTTGGGGACTCTATCCTACGAGCAGTACTTC,CASSLGTLSYEQYF
.,TRBD2,TRBV6-6,TRBJ2-3,TGTGCCAGCAGTTACGTTCGGGGGAGGGCCACAGATACGCAGTATTTT,CASSYVRGRATDTQYF
.,.,TRBV27,TRBJ2-7,TGTGCCAGCAGTTTTCAGGGTACCTACGAGCAGTACTTC,CASSFQGTYEQYF
.,.,TRBV18,TRBJ2-6,TGTGCCAGCTCACCACCGGGCTTCCTCTCAGGGACTGGGGCCAACGTCCTGACTTTC,CASSPPGFLSGTGANVLTF
.,.,TRBV11-2,TRBJ2-3,TGTGCCAGCAGCTTAGATCCTACACTAGCAGCAGATACGCAGTATTTT,CASSLDPTLAADTQYF
.,.,TRBV15,TRBJ2-1,TGTGCCACCAGTAGCGGCACGGGTGGTTCCTACAATGAGCAGTTCTTC,CATSSGTGGSYNEQFF
.,.,TRBV4-1,TRBJ2-7,TGCGCCAGCAGCCCTTCTCCCCTTGAAAAGCAGTACTTC,CASSPSPLEKQYF
.,.,TRBV29-1,TRBJ1-1,TGCAGCGTTGTTGGCCCAAAGACGGACACTGAAGCTTTCTTT,CSVVGPKTDTEAFF
.,TRBD2,TRBV30,TRBJ2-1,TGTGCCTGGAGCGACGATTTAGCGGGACTGTACAATGAGCAGTTCTTC,CAWSDDLAGLYNEQFF
few,.,TRBV12-3/TRBV12-4,TRBJ2-7,TGTGCCAGCAGTTTCTCCTACGAGCAGTACTTC,CASSFSYEQYF
.,.,TRBV30,TRBJ1-1,TGTGCCTGGAGTGAGGGACGGTCATGGGCTGAAGCTTTCTTT,CAWSEGRSWAEAFF
.,.,TRBV24-1,TRBJ2-2,TGTGCCACCGGGAAAACAGGGTCCGGCACCGGGGAGCTGTTTTTT,CATGKTGSGTGELFF
.,TRBD1,TRBV30,TRBJ2-1,TGTGCCTGGAGCGCTGGTGGGGTTGGCTGGGGACAGGGGAGGAATGAGCAGTTCTTC,CAWSAGGVGWGQGRNEQFF